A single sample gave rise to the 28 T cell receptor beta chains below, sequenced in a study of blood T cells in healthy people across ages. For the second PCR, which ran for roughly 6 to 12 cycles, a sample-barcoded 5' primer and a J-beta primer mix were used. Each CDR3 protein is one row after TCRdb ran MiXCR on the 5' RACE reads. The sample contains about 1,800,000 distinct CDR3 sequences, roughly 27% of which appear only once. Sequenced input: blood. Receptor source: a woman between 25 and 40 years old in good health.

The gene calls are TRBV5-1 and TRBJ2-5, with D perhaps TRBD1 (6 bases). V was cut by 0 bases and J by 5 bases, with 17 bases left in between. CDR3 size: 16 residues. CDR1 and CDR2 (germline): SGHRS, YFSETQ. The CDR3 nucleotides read TGCGCCAGCAGCTTGGGAGCAGGGGAAATCCAGGAGACCCAGTACTTC. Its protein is CASSLGAGEIQETQYF.

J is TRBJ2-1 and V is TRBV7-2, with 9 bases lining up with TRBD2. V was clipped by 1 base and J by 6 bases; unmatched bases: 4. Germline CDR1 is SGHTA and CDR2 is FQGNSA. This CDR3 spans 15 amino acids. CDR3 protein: CASSLEGSGSNEQFF. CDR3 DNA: TGTGCCAGCAGCTTAGAAGGTAGCGGGAGCAATGAGCAGTTCTTC.

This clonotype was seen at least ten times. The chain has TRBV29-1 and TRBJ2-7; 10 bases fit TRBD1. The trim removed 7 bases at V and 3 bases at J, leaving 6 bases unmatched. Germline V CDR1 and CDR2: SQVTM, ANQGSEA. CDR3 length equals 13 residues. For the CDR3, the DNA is TGCAGCGGGGGACAGGGGCCTTTCTACGAGCAGTACTTC. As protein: CSGGQGPFYEQYF.

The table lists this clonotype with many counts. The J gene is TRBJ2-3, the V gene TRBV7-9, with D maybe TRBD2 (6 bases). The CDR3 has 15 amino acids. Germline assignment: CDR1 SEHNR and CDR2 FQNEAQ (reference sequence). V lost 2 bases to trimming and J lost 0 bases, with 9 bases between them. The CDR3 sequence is CASSLISGSTDTQYF. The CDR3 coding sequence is TGTGCCAGCAGCTTAATTAGCGGAAGCACAGATACGCAGTATTTT. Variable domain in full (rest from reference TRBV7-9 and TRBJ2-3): DTGVSQNPRHKITKRGQNVTFRCDPISEHNRLYWYRQTLGQGPEFLTYFQNEAQLEKSRLLSDRFSAERPKGSFSTLEIQRTEQGDSAMYLCASSLISGSTDTQYFGPGTRLTVL.

CDR3 region: CASRKTGVNTEAFF. CDR3 bases: TGTGCCAGCAGAAAAACAGGTGTGAACACTGAAGCTTTCTTT. The chain is built from TRBV12-3 or TRBV12-4 and TRBJ1-1, with a tentative D call TRBD1 (5 bases). Trimming removed 6 bases at V and 0 bases at J, with 11 bases between. This CDR3 spans 14 amino acids.

The CDR3 loop is CASRFLPGPQETQYF. In nucleotides, the CDR3 is TGTGCCAGCAGATTCCTTCCGGGCCCCCAAGAGACCCAGTACTTC. The V call is TRBV2, the J call TRBJ2-5; the D is unclear. This CDR3 contains 15 residues. V was clipped by 6 bases and J by 1 base, with 15 bases between them. CDR1 is SNHLY and CDR2 is FYNNEI in the germline V gene.

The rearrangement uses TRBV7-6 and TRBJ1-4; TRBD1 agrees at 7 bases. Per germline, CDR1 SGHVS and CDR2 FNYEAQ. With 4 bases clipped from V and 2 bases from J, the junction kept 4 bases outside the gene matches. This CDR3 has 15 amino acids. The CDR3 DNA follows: TGTGCCAGCAGCTCCAACAGGGGTACTAATGAAAAACTGTTTTTT. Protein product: CASSSNRGTNEKLFF.

The CDR3 DNA reads as TGCAGTGCTTCTAGCGGAGATCGCTACAATGAGCAGTTCTTC. Protein: CSASSGDRYNEQFF. The rearrangement joins TRBV20-1 to TRBJ2-1; 7 nucleotides line up with TRBD2. The CDR3 contains 14 residues. CDR1 is DFQATT, CDR2 SNEGSKA, per germline (reference sequence). The V gene end was trimmed by 5 bases and the J gene end by 3 bases; junction bases not matched to a gene: 7.

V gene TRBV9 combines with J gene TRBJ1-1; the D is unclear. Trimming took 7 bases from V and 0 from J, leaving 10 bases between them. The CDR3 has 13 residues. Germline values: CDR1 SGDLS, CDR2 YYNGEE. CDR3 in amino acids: CASLVTLNTEAFF. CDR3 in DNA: TGTGCCAGCTTAGTAACCTTGAACACTGAAGCTTTCTTT. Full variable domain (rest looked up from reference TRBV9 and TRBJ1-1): DSGVTQTPKHLITATGQRVTLRCSPRSGDLSVYWYQQSLDQGLQFLIQYYNGEERAKGNILERFSAQQFPDLHSELNLSSLELGDSALYFCASLVTLNTEAFFGQGTRLTVV.

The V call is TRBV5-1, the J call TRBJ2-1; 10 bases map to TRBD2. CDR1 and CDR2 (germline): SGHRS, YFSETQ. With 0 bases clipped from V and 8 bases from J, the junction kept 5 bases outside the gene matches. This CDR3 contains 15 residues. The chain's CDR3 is CASSLVAGGRDEQFF. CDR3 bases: TGCGCCAGCAGCTTGGTAGCGGGGGGTAGGGATGAGCAGTTCTTC.

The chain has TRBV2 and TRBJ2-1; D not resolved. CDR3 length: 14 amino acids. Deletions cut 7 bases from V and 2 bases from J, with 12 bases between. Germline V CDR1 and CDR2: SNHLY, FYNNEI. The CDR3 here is CASTLGTAYNEQFF. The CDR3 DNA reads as TGTGCCAGCACCCTGGGTACCGCCTACAATGAGCAGTTCTTC.

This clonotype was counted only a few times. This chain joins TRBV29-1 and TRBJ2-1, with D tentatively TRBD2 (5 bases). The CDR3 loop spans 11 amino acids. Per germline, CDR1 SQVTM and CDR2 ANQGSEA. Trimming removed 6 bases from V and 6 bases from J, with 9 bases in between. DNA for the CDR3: TGCAGCGTGGAGGTGCTCAATGAGCAGTTCTTC. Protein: CSVEVLNEQFF.

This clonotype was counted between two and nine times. The CDR3 nucleotides are TGTGCCAGCAGCTTACAGGGGACCCTTAGGAGGGAGCAGTTCTTC. Translated, it gives CASSLQGTLRREQFF. This sequence joins TRBV13 and TRBJ2-1; tentatively, D is TRBD1 (6 bases). Germline values: CDR1 PRHDT, CDR2 FYEKMQ (reference sequence). V was trimmed by 2 bases and J by 10 bases, leaving 18 bases between them. The CDR3 is made up of 15 amino acids.

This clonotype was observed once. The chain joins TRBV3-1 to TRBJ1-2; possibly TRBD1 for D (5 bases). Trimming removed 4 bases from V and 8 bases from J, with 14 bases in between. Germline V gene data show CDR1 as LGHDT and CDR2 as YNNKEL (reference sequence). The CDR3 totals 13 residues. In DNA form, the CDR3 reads TGTGCCAGCAGCCGCCCGAATGGACACGGCTACACCTTC. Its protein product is CASSRPNGHGYTF. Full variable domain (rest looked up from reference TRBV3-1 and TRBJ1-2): DTAVSQTPKYLVTQMGNDKSIKCEQNLGHDTMYWYKQDSKKFLKIMFSYNNKELIINETVPNRFSPKSPDKAHLNLHINSLELGDSAVYFCASSRPNGHGYTFGSGTRLTVV.

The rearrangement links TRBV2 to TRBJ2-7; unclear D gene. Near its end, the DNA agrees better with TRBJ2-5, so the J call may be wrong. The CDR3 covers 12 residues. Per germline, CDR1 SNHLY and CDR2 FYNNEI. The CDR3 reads CASSDRVQTQYF. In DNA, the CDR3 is TGTGCCAGCAGTGATAGGGTACAGACCCAGTACTTC.

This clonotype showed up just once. CDR3 region: CASTYYTEAFF. The CDR3 DNA is TGTGCCAGTACCTATTACACTGAAGCTTTCTTT. This rearrangement joins TRBV19 to TRBJ1-1; D is uncertain. This CDR3 is 11 amino acids long. Per the germline V gene, CDR1 is LNHDA and CDR2 is SQIVND (reference sequence). Trimming removed 7 bases at V and 3 bases at J, with 6 bases between.

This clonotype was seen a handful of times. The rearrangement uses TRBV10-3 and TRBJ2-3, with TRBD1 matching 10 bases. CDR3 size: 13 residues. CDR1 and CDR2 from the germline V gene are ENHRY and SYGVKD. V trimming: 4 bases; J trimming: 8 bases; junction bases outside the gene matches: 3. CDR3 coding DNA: TGTGCCATCAGTGTACGGGACAGGGGTACGCAGTATTTT. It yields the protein CAISVRDRGTQYF.

CDR3 loop: CASSSDGQNTEAFF. The CDR3 bases are TGCGCCAGCAGCTCTGACGGCCAGAACACTGAAGCTTTCTTT. V gene TRBV5-1 combines with J gene TRBJ1-1, with D unresolved. Germline V gives CDR1 SGHRS, CDR2 YFSETQ. V gave up 3 bases and J gave up 1 base, with 10 bases separating them. This CDR3 spans 14 amino acids.

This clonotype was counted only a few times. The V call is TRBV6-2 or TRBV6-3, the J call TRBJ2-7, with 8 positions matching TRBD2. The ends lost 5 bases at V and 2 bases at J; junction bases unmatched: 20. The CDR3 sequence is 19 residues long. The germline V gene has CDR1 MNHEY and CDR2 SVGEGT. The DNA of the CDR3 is TGTGCCAGCAGTGCCCCGGGAGGAGCGGGAGTCTTTGGGGCCTACGAGCAGTACTTC. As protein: CASSAPGGAGVFGAYEQYF.

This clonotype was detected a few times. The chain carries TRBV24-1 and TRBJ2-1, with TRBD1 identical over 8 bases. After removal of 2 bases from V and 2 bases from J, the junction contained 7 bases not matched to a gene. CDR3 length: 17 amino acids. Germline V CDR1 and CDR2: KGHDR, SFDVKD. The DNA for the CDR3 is TGTGCCACCAGTGATTCAAAGACAGGGGCTGCCTACAATGAGCAGTTCTTC. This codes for CATSDSKTGAAYNEQFF.

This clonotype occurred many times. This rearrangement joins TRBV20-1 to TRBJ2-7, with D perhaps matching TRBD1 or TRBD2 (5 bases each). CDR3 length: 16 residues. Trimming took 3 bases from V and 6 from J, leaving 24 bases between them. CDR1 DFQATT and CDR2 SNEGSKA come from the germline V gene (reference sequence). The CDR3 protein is CSARSNRDGRPFEQYF. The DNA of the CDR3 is TGCAGTGCTAGGTCTAACCGGGACGGACGTCCTTTCGAGCAGTACTTC.

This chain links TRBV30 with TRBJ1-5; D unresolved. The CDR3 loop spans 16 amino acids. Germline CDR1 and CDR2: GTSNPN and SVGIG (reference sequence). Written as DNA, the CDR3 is TGTGTCTGCCAAATAGGAGAGGTGCATAGCAATCAGCCCCAGCATTTT. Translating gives CVCQIGEVHSNQPQHF.

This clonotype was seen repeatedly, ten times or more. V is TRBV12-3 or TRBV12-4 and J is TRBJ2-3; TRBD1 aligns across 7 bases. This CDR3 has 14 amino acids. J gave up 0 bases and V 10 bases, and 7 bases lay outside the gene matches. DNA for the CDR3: TGTGCCACCACCGGGACAGTTAGCACAGATACGCAGTATTTT. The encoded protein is CATTGTVSTDTQYF.

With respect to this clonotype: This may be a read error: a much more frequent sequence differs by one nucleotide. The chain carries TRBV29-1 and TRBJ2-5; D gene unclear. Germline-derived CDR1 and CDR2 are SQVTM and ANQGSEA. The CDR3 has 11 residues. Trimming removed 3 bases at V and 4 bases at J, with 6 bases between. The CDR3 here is CSVDGRETQYF. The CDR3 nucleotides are TGCAGCGTTGACGGCCGAGAGACCCAGTACTTC. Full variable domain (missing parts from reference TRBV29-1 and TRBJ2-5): SAVISQKPSRDICQRGTSLTIQCQVDSQVTMMFWYRQQPGQSLTLIATANQGSEATYESGFVIDKFPISRPNLTFSTLTVSNMSPEDSSIYLCSVDGRETQYFGPGTRLLVL.

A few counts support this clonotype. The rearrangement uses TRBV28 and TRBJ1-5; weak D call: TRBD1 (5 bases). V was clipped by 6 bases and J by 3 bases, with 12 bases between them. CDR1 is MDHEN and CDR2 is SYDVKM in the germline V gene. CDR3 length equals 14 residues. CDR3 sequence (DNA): TGTGCCAGCAGCTTTGGGGCAAACAATCAGCCCCAGCATTTT. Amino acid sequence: CASSFGANNQPQHF.

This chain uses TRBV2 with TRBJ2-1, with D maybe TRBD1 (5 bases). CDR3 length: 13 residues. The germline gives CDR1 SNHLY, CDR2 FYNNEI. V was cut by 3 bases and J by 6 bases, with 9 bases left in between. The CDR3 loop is CASSDRQINEQFF. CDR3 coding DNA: TGTGCCAGCAGTGATCGACAGATCAATGAGCAGTTCTTC. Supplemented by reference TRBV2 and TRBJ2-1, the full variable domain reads EPEVTQTPSHQVTQMGQEVILRCVPISNHLYFYWYRQILGQKVEFLVSFYNNEISEKSEIFDDQFSVERPDGSNFTLKIRSTKLEDSAMYFCASSDRQINEQFFGPGTRLTVL.

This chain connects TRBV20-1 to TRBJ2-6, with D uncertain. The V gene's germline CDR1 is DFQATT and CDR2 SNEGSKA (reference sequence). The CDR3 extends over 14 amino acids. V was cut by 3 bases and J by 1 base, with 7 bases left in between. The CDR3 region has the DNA TGCAGTGCTAGCCCCTTGTCTGGGGCCAACGTCCTGACTTTC. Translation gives CSASPLSGANVLTF.

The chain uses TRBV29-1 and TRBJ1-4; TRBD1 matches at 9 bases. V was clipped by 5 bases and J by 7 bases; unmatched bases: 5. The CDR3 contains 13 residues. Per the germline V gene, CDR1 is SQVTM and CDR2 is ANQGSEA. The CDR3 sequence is CSVPGQGGEKLFF. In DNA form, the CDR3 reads TGCAGCGTTCCGGGACAGGGAGGTGAAAAACTGTTTTTT.